This T cell receptor (beta chain) comes out of a study of T-cell reconstitution after alpha-beta-depleted transplantation in children. Trimming left V 5 bases short and J 3 bases short, with 16 bases between. The CDR3 consists of 15 residues. CDR1 is LGHNA and CDR2 is YNFKEQ in the germline V gene. It was with unique molecular identifiers that the TCRbeta library was prepared. Via MiXCR, TCRdb re-called the PCR reads, giving one row per CDR3 protein. The table shows some 500,000 distinct CDR3 sequences, with 30% to 35% occurring only once. The genes are TRBV4-2 and TRBJ1-2; D is possibly TRBD1 (5 bases). The specimen comprised PBMCs from the stem cell graft donor, sampled from the stem cell graft. This sequence originates from a human donor who donated a stem cell graft to a child with aplastic anemia. CDR3 sequence: CASSAFGTRDYGYTF. CDR3 nucleotide sequence: TGTGCCAGCAGCGCCTTTGGGACCAGGGACTATGGCTACACCTTC.